This T cell receptor (beta chain) was obtained from a study of blood T cell repertoires in COVID-19. Study-wide context: Researchers got acute and convalescent COVID-19 samples from the United States, Italy and Spain. T cells, B-cell-depleted T cells, or PBMCs provided the cDNA or gDNA that served as material.

Germline values: CDR1 SGHRS, CDR2 YFSETQ. There are 14 residues in the CDR3. With 0 bases removed from V and 1 base from J, the gap between germline ends came to 4 bases. The authors' processing: Quantification of nucleated cells was approximated via reference gene primer amplification. Method: immunoSEQ multiplex PCR; TCRdb's copy keeps in-frame clones and lacks some. The DNA gave D and trimming, while V, J and clone size come from that table. The sample yields around 160,000 clones, 85% seen once. The TCR was taken from a woman between 35 and 50 years old with active or convalescent COVID-19. Sequences were obtained from peripheral blood. This chain uses TRBV5-1 with TRBJ2-2; D gene uncertain. DNA of the CDR3: TGCGCCAGCAGCTTGGATCTGAACACCGGGGAGCTGTTTTTT. It codes for CASSLDLNTGELFF.